The rows below give T cell receptor beta chains drawn from one sample of a study of T cell repertoires in cytomegalovirus infection. Antigens of these TCRs are unknown. Each CDR3 protein gets one entry after TCRdb re-called the reads with MiXCR. The sample holds hundreds of thousands of distinct CDR3 sequences, around a third seen once. The source was cultured CD8+ T cells from PBMCs, collected from culture after CMV antigen stimulation. These receptors were obtained from a human donor in good health (CMV status not recorded). Some clones in this sample may be carry-over from other donors' samples. Each CDR3 is given with its conserved first and last residue. Fields, in order: V gene, J gene, CDR3 protein.

>TRBV12-5|TRBJ1-1
CASGLVLDSPYTEAFF
>TRBV6-6|TRBJ1-4
CASSPRDSGTGWPNEKLFF
>TRBV7-3|TRBJ2-1
CASSAQGHEQFF
>TRBV7-9|TRBJ2-1
CASTPGGRWSSYNEQFF
>TRBV19|TRBJ1-1
CASSHREENTEAFF
>TRBV24-1|TRBJ2-3
CATSDLKLDLTDTQYF
>TRBV10-3|TRBJ1-1
CAISESILISNTEAFF
>TRBV6-6|TRBJ1-5
CASSRVLANQPQHF
>TRBV7-8|TRBJ1-5
CASSLAFAGAQPQHF
>TRBV12-3/TRBV12-4|TRBJ2-1
CASRRTGSDNEQFF
>TRBV12-3/TRBV12-4|TRBJ1-4
CASRRIGAGKEKLFF
>TRBV6-5|TRBJ1-1
CASSYRGVDPREAFF
>TRBV2|TRBJ2-1
CASSDDRVYNEQFF
>TRBV2|TRBJ1-1
CASTSLGAFF
>TRBV10-3|TRBJ2-3
CAISADSPSLRDTQYF
>TRBV6-6|TRBJ1-5
CASSYSFQHRDVTQPQHF
>TRBV24-1|TRBJ2-1
CATSDPSGDLDEQFF
>TRBV7-2|TRBJ1-1
CASNPQGPGNTEAFF
>TRBV15|TRBJ1-1
CATSRAGSNTEAFF
>TRBV18|TRBJ2-1
CASTSPGQGSYNEQFF
>TRBV20-1|TRBJ1-5
CSATGGGYSNQPQHF
>TRBV7-6|TRBJ1-2
CASSRSDLNYGYTF
>TRBV6-5|TRBJ2-2
CASSGQGADTGELFF
>TRBV7-9|TRBJ2-1
CASSNDRDNEQFF
>TRBV4-3|TRBJ2-3
CASSQEKPLGPGGEDTQYF
>TRBV13|TRBJ2-2
CASSFSGQGNTGELFF
>TRBV6-6|TRBJ1-5
CASSYSLSPDFSQPQHF
>TRBV12-3/TRBV12-4|TRBJ1-2
CASSFGTIQDYGYTF
>TRBV7-9|TRBJ2-1
CASSLIGFFDEQFF
>TRBV19|TRBJ2-1
CASSITRSSYNEQFF
>TRBV7-6|TRBJ2-5
CASSLLDWEETQYF